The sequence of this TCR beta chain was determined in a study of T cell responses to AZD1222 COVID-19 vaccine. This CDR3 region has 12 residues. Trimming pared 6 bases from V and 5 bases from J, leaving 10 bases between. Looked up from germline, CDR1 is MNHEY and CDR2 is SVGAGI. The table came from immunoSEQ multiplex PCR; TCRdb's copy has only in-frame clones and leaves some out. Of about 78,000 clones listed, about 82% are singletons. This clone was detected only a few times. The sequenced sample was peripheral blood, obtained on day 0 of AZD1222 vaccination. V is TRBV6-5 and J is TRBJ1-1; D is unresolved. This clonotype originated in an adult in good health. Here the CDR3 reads CASSSLRTEAFF. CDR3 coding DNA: TGTGCCAGCAGCTCCCTACGTACTGAAGCTTTCTTT.